This T cell receptor beta chain derives from a study of shared clonotypes between healthy human individuals. The data were produced by immunoSEQ multiplex PCR, yet TCRdb's version contains in-frame clones alone and is incomplete. This sample yields 450,000 to 650,000 clones, of which around 77% are seen a single time; 12% belongs to the top ten. V lost 4 bases and J lost 11; bases outside the gene matches: 3. Germline V CDR1 and CDR2: KGHSH, LQKENI. The CDR3 sequence is 13 residues long. The genes are TRBV18 and TRBJ2-1, with TRBD2 matching over 12 bases. The sample comprised PBMCs. The origin of this receptor is a middle-aged woman in good health. Some clones in this sample may be carry-over from other donors' samples. The CDR3 bases are TGTGCCAGCTCACAAGGGACTAGCGGGCAGCAGTTCTTC. As protein: CASSQGTSGQQFF.